This TCR beta chain was retrieved from a study of shared clonotypes between healthy human individuals. The data were produced by immunoSEQ multiplex PCR, yet TCRdb's version contains in-frame clones alone and is incomplete. The profile shows over a million clones, about 77% of them singletons. CDR1 and CDR2 (germline): SGHNT, YYREEE (reference sequence). The trim removed 0 bases at V and 6 bases at J, leaving 5 bases unmatched. This CDR3 region has 15 residues. The sample consisted of memory CD4+ T cells sorted from blood. The subset is: CD45RA-negative fraction. V usage is TRBV5-4 and J usage is TRBJ2-3, with 9 bases matching TRBD2. The receptor was derived from a man younger than 30 in good health. CDR3 nucleotide sequence: TGTGCCAGCAGCTTGGAAGCGGGGGGCAGGGATACGCAGTATTTT. Translation gives CASSLEAGGRDTQYF.